Sequencing of this T cell receptor beta chain was carried out in a study of graft-versus-host responses after intestinal transplantation. Overall study context: Transplants were multivisceral, liver-intestinal, or isolated intestinal. Tacrolimus and steroids were given for about 3 years to all recipients after anti-thymocyte globulin induction. The study's findings and limits: Allografts of patients with graft-donor T cell macrochimerism showed high graft-versus-host to host-versus-graft clone ratios.

Only in-frame clones appear in the TCRdb table, and some are missing; sequencing was by immunoSEQ multiplex PCR. Altogether 65,000 to 100,000 clones are present, around 93% being singletons, with the ten largest covering roughly 0.43%. Comment on this clone: Antigen: not known.

V was clipped by 0 bases and J by 0 bases, with 6 bases between them. CDR3 length: 14 amino acids. Germline assignment: CDR1 SGDLS and CDR2 YYNGEE. The receptor's source is a human donor who was the organ donor for an intestinal transplant. This sequence joins TRBV9 and TRBJ2-5; tentatively, D is TRBD2 (5 bases). Here the sequenced sample was unstimulated CD8+ T cells sorted from spleen or lymph node cells, taken before transplant. CDR3 residues: CASSVADYQETQYF. CDR3 nucleotides: TGTGCCAGCAGCGTAGCGGACTACCAAGAGACCCAGTACTTC.